These 27 T cell receptor beta chains share one sample of origin, sequenced in a study of molecular identifiers for immune sequencing clone quantification. TCRdb fed the PCR reads into MiXCR, producing one record per CDR3 protein. This table has about 630,000 distinct CDR3 sequences, around 25% appearing once. Source material: naive CD8+ T cells from blood, with Jurkat cell RNA spiked in. Subset in this sample: FACS-sorted CD8+CD4-CCR7+CD45RA+ naive T cells. These receptors were obtained from a human donor in good health. Some libraries in this study had Jurkat cell RNA spiked in.

This clonotype was seen a few times. This clone may be a read error of a much larger clone one base away. The rearrangement joins TRBV30 to TRBJ2-7, with a tentative D call TRBD1 (5 bases). This CDR3 comprises 12 residues. Germline CDR1 GTSNPN, CDR2 SVGIG (reference sequence). Trimming pared 0 bases from V and 5 bases from J, leaving 8 bases between. The CDR3 sequence: CAWSVLGHEQYF. The CDR3 DNA reads as TGTGCCTGGAGTGTATTGGGGCACGAGCAGTACTTC.

About this clonotype: A read error may be the cause here, since a much bigger clone is one base away. V gene TRBV30 combines with J gene TRBJ1-1; perhaps TRBD1 as D (6 bases). Trimming took 0 bases from V and 0 from J, leaving 11 bases between them. CDR3 length: 15 residues. From germline, CDR1 is GTSNPN and CDR2 SVGIG (reference sequence). CDR3: CAWSVCRGLNTEAFF. The CDR3 DNA reads as TGTGCCTGGAGTGTATGCAGGGGACTGAACACTGAAGCTTTCTTT.

This clonotype was seen ten or more times. This chain links TRBV12-3 or TRBV12-4 with TRBJ2-5, with D uncertain. CDR3 length equals 13 residues. Trimming left V 3 bases short and J 7 bases short, with 12 bases between. This chain's CDR3 is CASSLFDPGTQYF. Here the CDR3 DNA reads TGTGCCAGCAGTTTGTTCGACCCGGGGACCCAGTACTTC.

This clonotype has ten or more counts. This sequence joins TRBV29-1 and TRBJ2-4; D might be TRBD2 (6 bases). Germline lookup yields CDR1 SQVTM and CDR2 ANQGSEA. This CDR3 contains 13 residues. V lost 4 bases and J lost 4, with 11 bases in between. The CDR3 DNA reads as TGCAGCGTTGTAGCGACTAGGAAAAACATTCAGTACTTC. This encodes CSVVATRKNIQYF.

This clonotype was observed many times. V and J are TRBV24-1 and TRBJ2-1; either TRBD1 or TRBD2 may supply D (5 bases each). Trimming stripped 3 bases from V and 7 bases from J, with 12 bases between. Looked up from germline, CDR1 is KGHDR and CDR2 is SFDVKD. The CDR3 has 14 amino acids. The CDR3 spells CATSDAGTANEQFF. DNA for the CDR3: TGTGCCACCAGTGATGCCGGGACGGCGAATGAGCAGTTCTTC.

In regard to this clonotype: This is likely a read error, given that the CDR3 carries no conserved phenylalanine or tryptophan at its end. This sequence joins TRBV2 and TRBJ1-1; D may be TRBD1 (6 bases). The germline V and J ends were trimmed by 6 bases and 0 bases, with 8 bases remaining between them. The germline V gene encodes CDR1 SNHLY and CDR2 FYNNEI. The CDR3 has 13 residues. For the CDR3, the DNA is TGTGCCAGCAGGGACAGATTGAACACTGAAGCTTTCTCT. Its translation: CASRDRLNTEAFS.

The table lists this clonotype with many counts. V is TRBV19 and J is TRBJ2-3, with TRBD1 identical over 8 bases. Per the germline V gene, CDR1 is LNHDA and CDR2 is SQIVND (reference sequence). The CDR3 loop spans 13 amino acids. J lost 5 bases, V lost 5 bases, and 3 bases had no gene match. The chain's CDR3 is CASSPDRGDTQYF. In nucleotides, the CDR3 is TGTGCCAGTAGTCCCGACAGGGGAGATACGCAGTATTTT.

This chain uses TRBV27 with TRBJ2-1, with unresolved D. This CDR3 is built from 12 residues. V lost 5 bases and J lost 7, with 9 bases in between. CDR1 and CDR2 from the germline V gene are MNHEY and SMNVEV (reference sequence). CDR3 protein: CASSMSGNEQFF. CDR3 nucleotides: TGTGCCAGCAGTATGAGTGGGAATGAGCAGTTCTTC.

Of note for this clonotype: A read error is possible here, since a much larger clone lies one base away. The chain is built from TRBV6-2 or TRBV6-3 and TRBJ1-2; no clear D gene. The CDR3 is 15 amino acids. The germline V and J ends were trimmed by 8 bases and 3 bases, with 19 bases remaining between them. Germline CDR1 MNHEY, CDR2 SVGEGT. The chain's CDR3 is CASGPCRGEDYGYTF. The CDR3 region has the DNA TGTGCCAGCGGGCCCTGCCGGGGAGAGGACTATGGCTACACCTTC.

The sample holds one count of this clonotype. A much larger clone differs by one base, so this may be a read error. The genes are TRBV27 and TRBJ2-5, with D possibly being TRBD1 or TRBD2 (5 bases each). The germline V gene has CDR1 MNHEY and CDR2 SMNVEV (reference sequence). The CDR3 contains 14 residues. CDR3: CACSLSRGSETQYF. Here the CDR3 DNA reads TGTGCCTGCAGTTTATCGAGGGGATCGGAGACCCAGTACTTC.

The chain couples TRBV5-3 to TRBJ2-1, with 9 bases aligning to TRBD1. TRBV5-3 is an open reading frame, and its role is uncertain. This CDR3 contains 14 residues. V shed 8 bases, J shed 8 bases, and the junction held 11 bases outside the gene matches. CDR3 in amino acids: CASSQGQGTDEQFF. CDR3 DNA: TGTGCCAGCAGCCAAGGACAGGGGACCGATGAGCAGTTCTTC.

This clonotype has only a few counts. The V gene is TRBV4-1, the J gene TRBJ2-7; TRBD1 aligns across 8 bases. Germline assignment: CDR1 MGHRA and CDR2 YSYEKL. V lost 2 bases and J lost 5; bases outside the gene matches: 5. The CDR3 totals 14 residues. The DNA of the CDR3 is TGCGCCAGCAGCCAACGGACAGGGCAGGACGAGCAGTACTTC. Its protein product is CASSQRTGQDEQYF.

The chain links TRBV6-1 to TRBJ1-1, with D maybe TRBD1 (6 bases). The ends were cut back, 6 bases at V and 0 bases at J, with 11 bases in the middle. CDR1 and CDR2 from the germline V gene are MNHNS and SASEGT. The CDR3 contains 14 residues. CDR3 region: CASRETGLNTEAFF. As DNA, the CDR3 is TGTGCCAGCAGAGAGACAGGCTTGAACACTGAAGCTTTCTTT.

In the case of this clonotype: Being one base from a much bigger clone, this may be a read error. J is TRBJ2-7 and V is TRBV19; 7 positions match TRBD1. The length of the CDR3 is 14 residues. Germline CDR1 and CDR2: LNHDA and SQIVND (reference sequence). J was trimmed by 0 bases and V by 7 bases; bases with no gene match: 6. CDR3: CASNPGTVSYEQYF. The CDR3 nucleotides are TGTGCCAGTAACCCGGGGACAGTCTCCTACGAGCAGTACTTC.

The genes are TRBV27 and TRBJ2-1, with 11 bases aligning to TRBD2. V lost 5 bases, J lost 2 bases, and 5 bases stayed unmatched. The CDR3 loop spans 16 amino acids. In germline, CDR1 is MNHEY, CDR2 SMNVEV (reference sequence). CDR3 sequence (DNA): TGTGCCAGCAGTGTTCTAGCGGGAGGCCCCTACAATGAGCAGTTCTTC. Amino acids: CASSVLAGGPYNEQFF.

This clonotype was seen at least ten times. The genes are TRBV20-1 and TRBJ2-7; the D call may be TRBD1 or TRBD2 (5 bases each). CDR3 length: 14 amino acids. V shed 5 bases and J shed 1 base, with 15 bases lying between them. Germline-derived CDR1 and CDR2 are DFQATT and SNEGSKA (reference sequence). CDR3 region: CSALFAGTSYEQYF. The CDR3 DNA reads TGCAGTGCTCTATTCGCAGGGACGTCCTACGAGCAGTACTTC.

Notes on this clonotype: Since no conserved phenylalanine or tryptophan closes the CDR3, a read error is the likely cause. J is TRBJ2-1 and V is TRBV25-1, with D perhaps TRBD1 (7 bases). This CDR3 is 16 amino acids long. In germline, CDR1 is MGHDK, CDR2 SYGVNS. Trimming pared 7 bases from V and 3 bases from J, leaving 19 bases between. The DNA for the CDR3 is TGTGCCAGCACCGATTCTGGCAGGGGGGTCTACAATGAGCAGTTCTCC. As protein: CASTDSGRGVYNEQFS.

V gene TRBV9 combines with J gene TRBJ1-1; D is ambiguous. Germline lookup yields CDR1 SGDLS and CDR2 YYNGEE. Trimming removed 1 base at V and 4 bases at J, with 14 bases between. The CDR3 covers 15 residues. This chain's CDR3 is CASSVSWVGSTEAFF. In nucleotides, the CDR3 is TGTGCCAGCAGCGTAAGCTGGGTGGGGAGCACTGAAGCTTTCTTT.

The chain carries TRBV10-3 and TRBJ2-7; TRBD2 agrees at 9 bases. The CDR3 has 15 amino acids. Per the germline V gene, CDR1 is ENHRY and CDR2 is SYGVKD. After removal of 1 base from V and 6 bases from J, the junction contained 7 bases not matched to a gene. In nucleotides, the CDR3 is TGTGCCATCAGTGAGTTGGTAGCGGGAGCTATCGAGCAGTACTTC. Encoded protein: CAISELVAGAIEQYF.

V and J are TRBV4-3 and TRBJ2-7; D not resolved. This CDR3 contains 14 residues. The germline CDR1 and CDR2 sequences are LGHNA and YSLEER. Trimming cost V 0 bases and J 2 bases, with 8 bases left between them. This CDR3 is CASSQDGVTYEQYF. The DNA of the CDR3 is TGCGCCAGCAGCCAAGATGGGGTTACCTACGAGCAGTACTTC.

At least ten counts were recorded for this clonotype. This rearrangement joins TRBV5-6 to TRBJ2-3, with D uncertain. This CDR3 is 16 amino acids long. Germline lookup yields CDR1 SGHDT and CDR2 YYEEEE. Trimming shortened V by 4 bases and J by 1 base, and 16 bases separated the two germline ends. The CDR3 bases are TGTGCCAGCAGCCTAACTTTCGGTGGCGGCACAGATACGCAGTATTTT. It yields the protein CASSLTFGGGTDTQYF.

In this sample, this clonotype turned up once. This is likely a read error, given that the CDR3 carries no conserved phenylalanine or tryptophan at its end. The chain recombines TRBV7-9 with TRBJ2-7, with a weak D call TRBD1 (5 bases). CDR3 size: 12 residues. Germline V gives CDR1 SEHNR, CDR2 FQNEAQ (reference sequence). The CDR3 is CAGSLGDREQYL. CDR3 in DNA: TGTGCCGGCAGCTTAGGCGACAGAGAGCAGTACCTC.

This clonotype has more than one count but fewer than ten. The chain carries TRBV9 and TRBJ2-1, with D possibly TRBD1 on 6 matching bases. The V gene lost 3 bases and the J gene lost 6 bases, with 10 bases spanning the gap. CDR1 and CDR2 (germline): SGDLS, YYNGEE. This CDR3 region has 13 residues. The CDR3: CASSAGTINEQFF. The CDR3 DNA reads TGTGCCAGCAGCGCCGGGACAATCAATGAGCAGTTCTTC. The entire variable domain, with the rest obtained from reference TRBV9 and TRBJ2-1, is as follows: DSGVTQTPKHLITATGQRVTLRCSPRSGDLSVYWYQQSLDQGLQFLIQYYNGEERAKGNILERFSAQQFPDLHSELNLSSLELGDSALYFCASSAGTINEQFFGPGTRLTVL.

Many counts were recorded for this clonotype. The V and J genes are TRBV10-3 and TRBJ1-5; 7 bases match TRBD1. Germline V gene lookup returns CDR1 ENHRY and CDR2 SYGVKD. Unmatched junction bases numbered 6, after V lost 3 bases and J lost 7 bases. The CDR3 has 14 amino acids. The CDR3 loop is CAISDGQGDQPQHF. CDR3 bases: TGTGCCATCAGTGATGGTCAGGGGGACCAGCCCCAGCATTTT.

This clonotype has more than one count but fewer than ten. V is TRBV28 and J is TRBJ2-7; TRBD1 agrees at 9 bases. Germline V gene data show CDR1 as MDHEN and CDR2 as SYDVKM. The CDR3 has 15 amino acids. V shed 5 bases, J shed 1 base, and the junction held 6 bases outside the gene matches. The CDR3 region has the DNA TGTGCCAGCAGTAACTTAGGACAGGGGTCCTACGAGCAGTACTTC. It specifies CASSNLGQGSYEQYF.

This clonotype was counted ten times or more. The chain has TRBV4-1 and TRBJ1-1; D perhaps matches TRBD1 (6 bases). Germline V gene data show CDR1 as MGHRA and CDR2 as YSYEKL. The V end lost 4 bases, the J end lost 6 bases, and 12 bases lay between the germline ends. This CDR3 is built from 13 residues. CDR3 region: CASSRGGRPEAFF. In DNA form, the CDR3 reads TGCGCCAGCAGCCGAGGGGGACGGCCTGAAGCTTTCTTT.

In its sample, this clonotype was seen many times. The V call is TRBV14, the J call TRBJ2-7; D is unresolved. This CDR3 is built from 13 residues. The germline V gene has CDR1 SGHDN and CDR2 FVKESK. The V end lost 1 base, the J end lost 6 bases, and 10 bases lay between the germline ends. The DNA of the CDR3 is TGTGCCAGCAGCCAAGTGGGGTCTGGCGAGCAGTACTTC. Amino acid sequence: CASSQVGSGEQYF.